This T cell receptor beta chain was captured in a study of blood T cell repertoires in COVID-19. The overall study: PBMCs, B-cell-depleted T cells, or T cells were the source of the cDNA or gDNA that made up the material.

The study assigned cohorts using participant-reported clinical history. Participants classified as exposed had met a COVID-19 case within 2 weeks before study entry. The table came from immunoSEQ multiplex PCR; TCRdb's copy has only in-frame clones and leaves some out. In the table there are about 260,000 clones, approximately 90% of which are singletons. The clonotype originates from a man in his fifties who had been exposed to COVID-19. Sequencing was done on a sample of PBMCs or T cells enriched from blood (not recorded which).

CDR3 DNA: TGTGCCAGCAGCTTAGAATTAGGAGGCGATTCTGTAGGAGGCTACACCTTC. This codes for CASSLELGGDSVGGYTF. The gene calls are TRBV7-6 and TRBJ1-2; D uncertain. The CDR3 loop spans 17 amino acids. Germline V gives CDR1 SGHVS, CDR2 FNYEAQ. Trimming shortened V by 1 base and J by 8 bases, and 23 bases separated the two germline ends.